The TCR beta chain under discussion was sequenced for a study of technical replicates of blood from a few donors. Here immunoSEQ multiplex PCR was the method, and the copy in TCRdb shows in-frame clones only, minus some. The sample lists roughly 68,000 clones; approximately 91% were seen once. Germline V gene lookup returns CDR1 LNHNV and CDR2 YYDKDF (reference sequence). This CDR3 region has 15 residues. Trimming cost V 3 bases and J 6 bases; bases outside gene matches: 7. This sequence was found in a human donor in good health. Some clones in this sample may be carry-over from other donors' samples. The chain recombines TRBV15 with TRBJ2-2; 7 positions agree with TRBD2. The sequenced sample consisted of PBMCs. The CDR3 DNA is TGTGCCACCAGCAGGGGGGGGTGGGCGCCCGGGGAGCTGTTTTTT. Amino acid sequence: CATSRGGWAPGELFF.